This entry lists 22 T cell receptor beta chains sequenced from one sample in a study of immune evolution from preneoplasia to lung adenocarcinoma. Clones were read by immunoSEQ multiplex PCR, and TCRdb kept only the in-frame ones, dropping some. The sample lists roughly 7,300 clones, 70% to 85% seen once, with around 8.8% in the top ten. The sample comprised FFPE atypical adenomatous hyperplasia tissue from the lung. Subset indicated: atypical adenomatous hyperplasia (AAH), lung preneoplasia. Source of these receptors: an older donor with lung adenocarcinoma. Some clones in this sample may be carry-over from other donors' samples.

The rearrangement links TRBV7-9 to TRBJ2-3, with unresolved D. Trimming removed 0 bases from V and 0 bases from J, with 10 bases in between. Germline V gene data show CDR1 as SEHNR and CDR2 as FQNEAQ (reference sequence). The CDR3 has 16 amino acids. For the CDR3, the DNA is TGTGCCAGCAGCTTAGCCCGGATCCCTAGCACAGATACGCAGTATTTT. Translating it yields CASSLARIPSTDTQYF.

This chain joins TRBV9 and TRBJ1-2; D gene unclear. Germline V gene sequence: CDR1 SGDLS, CDR2 YYNGEE. The length of the CDR3 is 12 residues. V shed 0 bases and J shed 8 bases, with 8 bases lying between them. In DNA form, the CDR3 reads TGTGCCAGCAGCGTAGACGTGGGCGGCTACACCTTC. The encoded protein is CASSVDVGGYTF. Full variable domain (remainder filled in from reference TRBV9 and TRBJ1-2): DSGVTQTPKHLITATGQRVTLRCSPRSGDLSVYWYQQSLDQGLQFLIQYYNGEERAKGNILERFSAQQFPDLHSELNLSSLELGDSALYFCASSVDVGGYTFGSGTRLTVV.

The genes are TRBV9 and TRBJ2-7; D call uncertain. CDR3 length: 14 amino acids. Germline V gene sequence: CDR1 SGDLS, CDR2 YYNGEE. With 0 bases removed from V and 4 bases from J, the gap between germline ends came to 11 bases. The CDR3 sequence: CASSVDRSDYEQYF. The CDR3 region has the DNA TGTGCCAGCAGCGTAGATCGGAGCGATTACGAGCAGTACTTC. Based on the CDR3 plus reference TRBV9 and TRBJ2-7, the full variable domain is DSGVTQTPKHLITATGQRVTLRCSPRSGDLSVYWYQQSLDQGLQFLIQYYNGEERAKGNILERFSAQQFPDLHSELNLSSLELGDSALYFCASSVDRSDYEQYFGPGTRLTVT.

V is TRBV9 and J is TRBJ2-7; 9 bases are a match to TRBD2. The CDR3 has 15 residues. CDR1 SGDLS and CDR2 YYNGEE come from the germline V gene. V lost 3 bases to trimming and J lost 3 bases; unmatched junction nucleotides: 7. CDR3 sequence reads: CASSESGGSFYEQYF. The CDR3 region has the DNA TGTGCCAGCAGCGAAAGCGGGGGGTCTTTCTACGAGCAGTACTTC.

This rearrangement joins TRBV19 to TRBJ1-4; no reliable D call. CDR3 length equals 14 residues. Germline CDR1 LNHDA, CDR2 SQIVND (reference sequence). V was pared by 6 bases and J by 6 bases, with 14 bases between. The CDR3 sequence is CASRATSSYEKLFF. The CDR3 coding sequence is TGTGCCAGTAGAGCGACAAGCAGTTATGAAAAACTGTTTTTT.

J is TRBJ2-2 and V is TRBV6-6, with a weak D call TRBD1 (6 bases). CDR1 and CDR2 from the germline V gene are MNHNY and SVGAGI (reference sequence). Trimming took 2 bases from V and 7 from J, leaving 11 bases between them. The CDR3 is 14 residues long. For the CDR3, the DNA is TGTGCCAGCAGTTACGGCAGGGGTGTCGGGGAGCTGTTTTTT. It encodes CASSYGRGVGELFF.

This clone was detected a few times. The chain joins TRBV19 to TRBJ2-7; 10 bases align to TRBD2. Trimming took 9 bases from V and 4 from J; bases not matched to a gene: 9. Germline values: CDR1 LNHDA, CDR2 SQIVND (reference sequence). This CDR3 is built from 14 residues. The CDR3 loop reads CASNQGLASYEQYF. The CDR3 DNA sequence: TGTGCCAGCAACCAGGGACTAGCGAGTTACGAGCAGTACTTC.

The gene calls are TRBV9 and TRBJ1-2, with D tentatively TRBD1 (6 bases). The CDR3 totals 16 residues. Germline V gives CDR1 SGDLS, CDR2 YYNGEE. The V end lost 0 bases, the J end lost 4 bases, and 16 bases lay between the germline ends. The DNA for the CDR3 is TGTGCCAGCAGCGTAGGGAGTCCCCAGGGGAGCTATGGCTACACCTTC. Amino acids: CASSVGSPQGSYGYTF.

The rearrangement joins TRBV7-3 to TRBJ1-1; D is unresolved. Germline-derived CDR1 and CDR2 are SGHTA and FQGTGA. Trimming stripped 0 bases from V and 1 base from J, with 9 bases between. The CDR3 consists of 15 residues. The CDR3 bases are TGTGCCAGCAGCTTAACCGGACGGACGAACACTGAAGCTTTCTTT. Protein product: CASSLTGRTNTEAFF.

The V call is TRBV7-2, the J call TRBJ1-6; no reliable D call. Per the germline V gene, CDR1 is SGHTA and CDR2 is FQGNSA. This CDR3 spans 12 amino acids. V gave up 5 bases and J gave up 10 bases, with 9 bases separating them. In DNA, the CDR3 is TGTGCCAGCAGCCCCTTATCCTCACCCCTCCACTTT. Translated, it gives CASSPLSSPLHF. Looking up the rest from reference TRBV7-2 and TRBJ1-6 gives the full variable domain: GAGVSQSPSNKVTEKGKDVELRCDPISGHTALYWYRQSLGQGLEFLIYFQGNSAPDKSGLPSDRFSAERTGGSVSTLTIQRTQQEDSAVYLCASSPLSSPLHFGNGTRLTVT.

The J gene is TRBJ2-2, the V gene TRBV2, with 10 nucleotides matching TRBD1. Germline V gene sequence: CDR1 SNHLY, CDR2 FYNNEI. The junction had 4 bases not matched to a gene; V was cut back by 6 bases and J by 6 bases. The CDR3 covers 14 residues. CDR3 coding DNA: TGTGCCAGCAGCCCGGACAGGGGGGCCGGGGAGCTGTTTTTT. It translates to CASSPDRGAGELFF.

The CDR3 loop is CASSPQGSTEAFF. CDR3 sequence (DNA): TGTGCCAGCAGCCCACAGGGGAGCACTGAAGCTTTCTTT. The chain uses TRBV25-1 and TRBJ1-1, with 7 bases lining up with TRBD1. Per the germline V gene, CDR1 is MGHDK and CDR2 is SYGVNS. The CDR3 extends over 13 amino acids. Trimming cost V 6 bases and J 4 bases; bases outside gene matches: 5.

This clone has just a few counts. The chain uses TRBV15 and TRBJ2-5; maybe TRBD2 (5 bases). V was trimmed by 5 bases and J by 1 base, leaving 14 bases between them. CDR3 length equals 15 residues. Germline-derived CDR1 and CDR2 are LNHNV and YYDKDF (reference sequence). CDR3 DNA: TGTGCCACCAGCCCCCAGCGAGGGTTCCAAGAGACCCAGTACTTC. Translated: CATSPQRGFQETQYF.

The gene calls are TRBV9 and TRBJ1-2, with 7 bases identical to TRBD1. The CDR3 totals 14 residues. Per the germline V gene, CDR1 is SGDLS and CDR2 is YYNGEE. V was clipped by 3 bases and J by 6 bases; unmatched bases: 8. CDR3 in amino acids: CASSALTGMDGYTF. Written as DNA, the CDR3 is TGTGCCAGCAGCGCCCTGACAGGGATGGATGGCTACACCTTC.

The rearrangement uses TRBV5-4 and TRBJ2-7, with 10 bases lining up with TRBD2. Germline lookup yields CDR1 SGHNT and CDR2 YYREEE (reference sequence). With 4 bases clipped from V and 3 bases from J, the junction kept 10 bases outside the gene matches. CDR3 length: 16 residues. Written as DNA, the CDR3 is TGTGCCAGCAGCCCTAAAAGCGGGAGGGTTTACTACGAGCAGTACTTC. Its protein product is CASSPKSGRVYYEQYF. The complete variable domain, with remaining parts taken from reference TRBV5-4 and TRBJ2-7, reads ETGVTQSPTHLIKTRGQQVTLRCSSQSGHNTVSWYQQALGQGPQFIFQYYREEENGRGNFPPRFSGLQFPNYSSELNVNALELDDSALYLCASSPKSGRVYYEQYFGPGTRLTVT.

The chain has TRBV6-6 and TRBJ1-2; 10 bases agree with TRBD1. CDR3 size: 15 residues. V was clipped by 0 bases and J by 3 bases; unmatched bases: 1. Germline V gives CDR1 MNHNY, CDR2 SVGAGI (reference sequence). In nucleotides, the CDR3 is TGTGCCAGCAGTTACTCGGACAGGGGGTACTATGGCTACACCTTC. Residues: CASSYSDRGYYGYTF.

J is TRBJ1-1 and V is TRBV19; tentative D call: TRBD1 (6 bases). CDR1 LNHDA and CDR2 SQIVND come from the germline V gene (reference sequence). V was shortened by 6 bases and J by 0 bases, with 11 bases between the two germline ends. This CDR3 spans 14 amino acids. The CDR3, as DNA: TGTGCCAGTAGCAGGGGTGGGGTGAACACTGAAGCTTTCTTT. This codes for CASSRGGVNTEAFF.

The chain is built from TRBV2 and TRBJ2-7; D may be TRBD2 (7 bases). CDR1 is SNHLY, CDR2 FYNNEI, per germline. The CDR3 contains 15 residues. The V gene lost 7 bases and the J gene lost 0 bases, with 16 bases spanning the gap. In nucleotides, the CDR3 is TGTGCCAGCACTCCCAAGGGGGGGAGCTCCTACGAGCAGTACTTC. Protein product: CASTPKGGSSYEQYF.

The chain uses TRBV30 and TRBJ2-1; 7 bases agree with TRBD1. Germline loops: CDR1 GTSNPN, CDR2 SVGIG (reference sequence). With V trimmed by 7 bases and J by 3 bases, 6 bases remained unmatched. CDR3 size: 13 residues. CDR3 sequence (DNA): TGTGCCTCGACAGGGAATGTCTACAATGAGCAGTTCTTC. It codes for CASTGNVYNEQFF.

Only one count was recorded for this clone. The chain has TRBV2 and TRBJ1-3; TRBD1 aligns across 7 bases. Trimming cost V 6 bases and J 0 bases; bases outside gene matches: 2. Germline V gene data show CDR1 as SNHLY and CDR2 as FYNNEI. CDR3 length: 14 residues. The CDR3 loop reads CASRDRSSGNTIYF. CDR3 coding DNA: TGTGCCAGCAGGGACAGGAGCTCTGGAAACACCATATATTTT.

CDR3 DNA: TGTGCCTGGAGCGGGGGAGACACAGATACGCAGTATTTT. It codes for CAWSGGDTDTQYF. The chain links TRBV30 to TRBJ2-3, with TRBD2 as a possible D gene (6 bases). The CDR3 is 13 residues long. In germline, CDR1 is GTSNPN, CDR2 SVGIG (reference sequence). Trimming cost V 3 bases and J 2 bases, with 9 bases left between them.

This clone was found a few times. The V and J genes are TRBV7-9 and TRBJ1-1; D call uncertain. With 6 bases removed from V and 4 bases from J, the gap between germline ends came to 12 bases. The CDR3 consists of 13 residues. CDR1 SEHNR and CDR2 FQNEAQ come from the germline V gene (reference sequence). CDR3 sequence reads: CASRSTAGTEAFF. The CDR3 DNA reads as TGTGCCAGCAGGAGCACGGCAGGCACTGAAGCTTTCTTT.